This TCR beta chain was sequenced in a study of CD8+CD57+ T cells in acquired aplastic anemia. Turning to the study itself: Each DNA sample taken from sorted CD4+ and CD8+ cells came to about 3.4 ug on average.

As for this clonotype: Its antigen remains unidentified.

The use of genomic DNA as template underpinned the TCR beta VDJ and CDR3 profiling. MiXCR was run by TCRdb on the reads, yielding one entry per CDR3 protein. The table records over 150,000 distinct CDR3 sequences, roughly 65% of them present only once. Germline V gives CDR1 DFQATT, CDR2 SNEGSKA (reference sequence). The V and J ends lost 7 bases and 0 bases, in that order; junction bases with no gene match: 5. The CDR3 has 14 residues. All patients picked for sequencing had shown, by flow cytometry, an expansion of CD8+CD57+ cells. Study outcomes and limitations: In common between the patients and the controls were approximately 30 CD8+ CDR3 sequences.

The chain employs TRBV20-1 and TRBJ2-3, with 9 bases aligning to TRBD2. This sequence originates from a human donor with aplastic anemia. The material sequenced was sorted CD4+, CD8+, or CD8+CD57+ T cells (not recorded which) from PBMCs. The CDR3 loop reads CSVPGLASTDTQYF. Written as DNA, the CDR3 is TGCAGTGTGCCGGGACTAGCTAGCACAGATACGCAGTATTTT.